This T cell receptor (beta chain) stems from a study of blood T cell repertoires in COVID-19 (dated by TCRdb to 2018 to 2021). About the full investigation: The collaborator samples originated in the United States, Italy and Spain and spanned the acute and convalescent phases of COVID-19. The material from the prospective study consisted of cDNA or gDNA derived from T cells, B-cell-depleted T cells, or PBMCs. Deeply sampled blood TCRbeta repertoires from subjects exposed to, actively infected with, or recovered from COVID-19 were included in the dataset. The repertoires were released in a freely available public database intended as a resource for research on the immune response to SARS-CoV-2. The samples were drawn from the first 160 participants of the ongoing ImmuneRACE study and from roughly 1,300 subjects provided by 6 global collaborators. A de-identified subject ID, COVID-19 status, age in years and sex were almost always included in the sample metadata. Where available, HLA class I and class II types were obtained from metadata supplied by the sample provider rather than from assay-based typing. The research as a whole found: How much clinical and demographic metadata was included differed by source and by participant, and the metadata was provided uncurated.

TCRbeta CDR3 regions were amplified from genomic DNA by means of the immunoSEQ Assay, a bias-controlled multiplex PCR. Processing in the source paper ran as follows. The number of nucleated cells in each sample was estimated by amplification of reference gene primers within the assay. Sequence reads were collapsed and filtered to measure the absolute abundance of every unique TCRbeta CDR3 rearrangement. For each sample, productive Simpson clonality was calculated by taking the square root of Simpson's diversity index across productive rearrangements. Not all clones reach the TCRdb copy of this immuneACCESS table, which keeps in-frame sequences only. Checked studies attribute under half of the gap to unresolved V genes and leave the rest unexplained. V and J calls and clone size are those listed in that table; D and trimming were worked out from the DNA. For this sample the table gives fewer than 350,000 clones, of which roughly 79% were detected only once. Around 3.2% of the sample is in the top ten clones.

The CDR3 sequence holds 13 residues, the cysteine and phenylalanine included. The read is trimmed to its CDR3 DNA, 39 bases read in frame from base 1. The germline V gene yields SGHAT for CDR1 and FQNNGV for CDR2. Between the V and J ends, shortened by 5 bases and 1 base respectively, the junction contains 8 bases. Regarding this clone: Its recognized antigen is unknown. No clone much larger than this one lies a single base away; base qualities are absent.

Each collaborating institution followed its own protocols to collect whole blood in K2EDTA tubes. For TCRbeta analysis, collaborators shipped samples as frozen whole blood, isolated PBMCs, or DNA extracted from either of those sample types. The receptor's source is a woman aged 55-69 years with active or convalescent COVID-19. Recombination connected TRBV11-2 to TRBJ1-1; the D segment could be TRBD1, given 6 matching bases. The sequencing input was peripheral blood. For the CDR3, the sequence is CASSTDRNTEAFF. The bases are TGTGCCAGCAGCACGGACAGGAACACTGAAGCTTTCTTT.